Listed below are T cell receptor beta chains from one sample, sequenced in a study of cytomegalovirus exposure and HLA in healthy donors. Sequenced by immunoSEQ multiplex PCR; TCRdb stores in-frame clones only, minus some. This sample has 100,000 to 150,000 clones; nearly 80% occur once, and the top ten carry roughly 6.1%. The sample consisted of PBMCs. These receptors came from a woman between 40 and 50 years old in good health and CMV-seronegative. Both conserved end residues are part of each CDR3. Each record gives: J gene, V gene, D gene, clone size, CDR3 protein, CDR3 DNA. D genes are given only for firm matches. A clone size is listed for some rows: how often the clone was seen (once, few, many), or a class if it is expanded.

J: TRBJ1-1
V: TRBV18
D: TRBD1
size: -
CDR3: CASSSGQRVGTEAFF
DNA: TGTGCCAGCTCATCGGGACAGAGGGTAGGCACTGAAGCTTTCTTT

J: TRBJ1-1
V: TRBV6-5
D: -
size: few
CDR3: CASNLKGGNTEAFF
DNA: TGTGCCAGCAACCTAAAGGGAGGGAACACTGAAGCTTTCTTT

J: TRBJ1-4
V: TRBV29-1
D: -
size: -
CDR3: CSVLDPPGNEKLFF
DNA: TGCAGCGTTCTGGATCCCCCGGGTAATGAAAAACTGTTTTTT

J: TRBJ2-3
V: TRBV5-4
D: TRBD2
size: -
CDR3: CASSLKREIPDTQYF
DNA: TGTGCCAGCAGCTTGAAGCGGGAGATCCCAGATACGCAGTATTTT

J: TRBJ2-3
V: TRBV15
D: TRBD2
size: -
CDR3: CATSGGFGTRTDTQYF
DNA: TGTGCCACCAGCGGGGGCTTCGGGACTAGGACAGATACGCAGTATTTT

J: TRBJ2-7
V: TRBV7-9
D: -
size: -
CDR3: CASSLAGGPYEQYF
DNA: TGTGCCAGCAGCTTAGCGGGAGGCCCCTACGAGCAGTACTTC

J: TRBJ1-5
V: TRBV7-9
D: -
size: -
CDR3: CASSLGLTQPQHF
DNA: TGTGCCAGCAGTCTTGGGCTTACCCAGCCCCAGCATTTT

J: TRBJ2-5
V: TRBV25-1
D: -
size: once
CDR3: CASSEIGGQETQYF
DNA: TGTGCCAGCAGTGAAATAGGAGGTCAAGAGACCCAGTACTTC

J: TRBJ2-3
V: TRBV4-1
D: TRBD1
size: -
CDR3: CASSQLPLGRGTTDTQYF
DNA: TGCGCCAGCAGCCAACTCCCCCTCGGCAGGGGGACCACAGATACGCAGTATTTT

J: TRBJ1-1
V: TRBV4-1
D: -
size: -
CDR3: CASSHSQTGNTEAFF
DNA: TGCGCCAGCAGCCATTCCCAGACAGGGAACACTGAAGCTTTCTTT

J: TRBJ2-1
V: TRBV7-9
D: -
size: -
CDR3: CASSLYQNEQFF
DNA: TGTGCCAGCAGCTTATACCAGAATGAGCAGTTCTTC

J: TRBJ1-2
V: TRBV28
D: -
size: -
CDR3: CASSRSSYGYTF
DNA: TGTGCCAGCAGTCGGAGCTCCTATGGCTACACCTTC

J: TRBJ2-5
V: TRBV4-1
D: TRBD2
size: -
CDR3: CASSRGASGSAETQYF
DNA: TGCGCCAGCAGCCGGGGTGCTAGCGGGAGTGCAGAGACCCAGTACTTC

J: TRBJ2-2
V: TRBV25-1
D: -
size: few
CDR3: CASSETGNTGELFF
DNA: TGTGCCAGCAGTGAAACAGGGAACACCGGGGAGCTGTTTTTT

J: TRBJ2-5
V: TRBV2
D: -
size: -
CDR3: CASSRRLRGQETQYF
DNA: TGTGCCAGCAGCCGCCGTCTCCGGGGCCAAGAGACCCAGTACTTC

J: TRBJ2-1
V: TRBV28
D: TRBD2
size: -
CDR3: CASSQGLAPYNEQFF
DNA: TGTGCCAGCAGCCAAGGACTAGCCCCGTACAATGAGCAGTTCTTC

J: TRBJ2-7
V: TRBV19
D: -
size: few
CDR3: CASSIVPGVTYEQYF
DNA: TGTGCCAGTAGTATAGTTCCGGGAGTGACCTACGAGCAGTACTTC

J: TRBJ2-5
V: TRBV9
D: TRBD1
size: -
CDR3: CASSRTGGKEQYF
DNA: TGTGCCAGCAGTAGGACAGGGGGTAAGGAGCAGTACTTC

J: TRBJ1-1
V: TRBV2
D: TRBD1
size: -
CDR3: CASTTGGLLGTEAFF
DNA: TGTGCCAGCACGACAGGGGGCCTTTTGGGCACTGAAGCTTTCTTT

J: TRBJ2-1
V: TRBV7-9
D: -
size: -
CDR3: CSSSLEAGEQFF
DNA: TGTTCCAGCAGCTTAGAGGCGGGTGAGCAGTTCTTC

J: TRBJ2-5
V: TRBV5-1
D: TRBD2
size: -
CDR3: CASSLSGAGPPETQYF
DNA: TGCGCCAGCAGCTTGAGCGGGGCAGGGCCCCCGGAGACCCAGTACTTC

J: TRBJ1-1
V: TRBV18
D: TRBD1
size: -
CDR3: CASSRGQGKNTEAFF
DNA: TGTGCCAGCTCAAGGGGACAGGGGAAGAACACTGAAGCTTTCTTT

J: TRBJ2-7
V: TRBV28
D: -
size: -
CDR3: CASSRGQEGYEQYF
DNA: TGTGCCAGCAGTCGGGGTCAGGAAGGCTACGAGCAGTACTTC

J: TRBJ2-7
V: TRBV29-1
D: TRBD1
size: -
CDR3: CSALEGQGYYEQYF
DNA: TGCAGCGCCCTTGAGGGACAGGGATACTACGAGCAGTACTTC

J: TRBJ2-5
V: TRBV28
D: -
size: once
CDR3: CATTAGIGRETQYF
DNA: TGTGCCACCACGGCCGGGATAGGTAGGGAGACCCAGTACTTC

J: TRBJ2-6
V: TRBV4-1
D: TRBD1
size: -
CDR3: CASSQDARQGWSGANGLTF
DNA: TGCGCCAGCAGCCAAGACGCTAGACAGGGGTGGTCCGGGGCCAACGGCCTGACTTTC

J: TRBJ2-5
V: TRBV6-6
D: TRBD1
size: -
CDR3: CASSHRGRQETQYF
DNA: TGTGCCAGCAGTCACAGGGGGCGGCAAGAGACCCAGTACTTC